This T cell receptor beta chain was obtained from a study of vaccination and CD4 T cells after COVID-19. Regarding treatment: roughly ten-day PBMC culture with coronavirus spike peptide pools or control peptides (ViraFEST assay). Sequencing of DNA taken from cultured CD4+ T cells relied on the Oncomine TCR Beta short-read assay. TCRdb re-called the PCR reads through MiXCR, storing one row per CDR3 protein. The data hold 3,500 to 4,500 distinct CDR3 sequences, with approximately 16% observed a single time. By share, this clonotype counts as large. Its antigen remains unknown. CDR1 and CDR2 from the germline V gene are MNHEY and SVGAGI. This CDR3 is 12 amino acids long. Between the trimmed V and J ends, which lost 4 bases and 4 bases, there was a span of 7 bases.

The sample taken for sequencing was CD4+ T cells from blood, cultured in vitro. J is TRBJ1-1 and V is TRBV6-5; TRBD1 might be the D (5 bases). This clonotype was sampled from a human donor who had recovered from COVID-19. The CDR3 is CASSFGGTEAFF. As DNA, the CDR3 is TGTGCCAGCAGTTTCGGGGGCACTGAAGCTTTCTTT.